Described below is a single T cell receptor (beta chain) sequence and its context. Antigen specificity is unknown. The record originates from a study of monozygotic twins with inflammatory bowel disease. Points from the study as a whole: On the inverse Simpson index, IBD patients scored lower for TCRbeta diversity than healthy co-twins.

TCRdb reanalyzed the 5' RACE reads, giving one entry per CDR3 protein sequence and no DNA. Seen in this sample are about 300,000 distinct CDR3 sequences; the ten most common clones hold less than 6.5%. The source is a human donor with ulcerative colitis or Crohn's disease, or a healthy co-twin of an affected twin (not recorded which). The specimen was blood.

This CDR3 is CASSNLRRRQNYGYTF. This chain connects TRBV7-3 to TRBJ1-2. The CDR3 loop spans 16 amino acids. Per germline, CDR1 SGHTA and CDR2 FQGTGA.